The T cell receptor (beta chain) under discussion was sequenced for a study of shared clonotypes between healthy human individuals (dated by TCRdb to 2020 to 2022). Broadly, across the study: The cohort included three men and a couple of women between 18 and 49 years of age. To increase sequencing depth and limit assay-specific biases, different laboratories used diverse techniques to prepare libraries and sequence TCR repertoires. To estimate repertoire size and how much clonotypes are shared between individuals, the study performed deep sequencing of blood TCR repertoires from 4 to 6 healthy adults. Each donor's leukapheresis produced roughly between about 0.8 and 10 billion PBMCs.

Healthy HIV-negative adults with no recently reported acute infections or vaccinations were included as donors. Only Caucasian adults living in Nashville, Tennessee, USA were represented among the donors. In the unsorted samples, 87 million or so PBMCs were counted, and genomic DNA was extracted using the QIAamp DNA Blood Mini kit. Blood was obtained by leukapheresis, after which PBMCs were separated by Ficoll-Histopaque density gradient centrifugation and cryopreserved in liquid nitrogen vapor phase. Study-wide findings and limitations: Sampling was limited to blood, and TCR repertoires in tissue likely differ from TCR repertoires in blood. The small number of donors limited the genetic and exposure-history diversity represented. Based on pairwise subsampling, the degree of clonotype sharing among donors was expected to be affected by sequencing depth.

The germline V gene encodes CDR1 SGHVS and CDR2 FNYEAQ. Reading from cysteine to phenylalanine, the CDR3 counts 15 amino acids. The entry retains the CDR3 DNA only, 45 bases that are in frame from base 1. Between the V and J ends, shortened by 0 bases and 11 bases respectively, the junction contains 19 bases. Using the deep immunoSEQ assay, TCR CDR3 regions were amplified from genomic DNA by multiplex PCR. For each cell subset, the extracted genomic DNA was distributed evenly across all wells of several immunoSEQ 96-well plates, and each plate served as one replicate. For unsorted PBMC, roughly 0.3 ug of genomic DNA, equivalent to about 30,000 T cell genomes, went into each replicate PCR. Ten immunoSEQ deep assay plates were used to sequence the unsorted PBMC genomic DNA. The purified libraries were quantified using a Qubit 3.0 fluorometer, sized with a Bioanalyzer 2100, and then quantified again using the KAPA Library Quantification kit. Every immunoSEQ 96-well plate was sequenced on a dedicated single-read 150-cycle Illumina NextSeq 550 flow cell. Per the original workflow: Because the immunoSEQ output included only junctional sequences and no quality scores, the filtering could not be the same as the filtering used for full-length reads. Sequences were annotated with PyIR, a Python wrapper for IgBLAST v1.9, using IMGT germline references to assign V/J genes and CDR3. Reads were filtered out if the reads had weak V/J assignments (E-value above 1e-6), no CDR3, stop codons, out-of-frame junctions, or ambiguous translated residues. V3J clonotypes were defined by identical inferred V gene, J gene, and CDR3 amino acid sequence. Percentage overlap between repertoires was calculated by dividing the number of shared unique clonotypes by the size of the smaller repertoire. Repertoire richness was assessed with RTK rarefaction, the Chao1 estimator, and Recon v2.1 estimates of unobserved clonotypes. TCRdb's version of the immuneACCESS table is confined to in-frame rearrangements and falls short of the full clone set. An unresolved V gene accounts for under half of the shortfall where checked; the remainder is of unknown origin. Clonal size and the V and J genes are those of that table, whereas D and trimming came from the DNA. This sample comprises 400,000 to 550,000 clones, less than 80% of them detected only once. Jointly, the top ten make up around 12% of the sample.

Notes on this clone: This clone's antigen is unknown. No base quality information exists; no much larger clone differs at one position.

The chain uses TRBV7-6 and TRBJ1-1; D gene: possibly TRBD1, on 6 matching bases. The material sequenced was PBMCs. The TCR sequence derives from a woman aged 40 to 50 in good health. Some clones in this sample may be carry-over from other donors' samples. CDR3 loop: CASSLAPRGSGGAFF. The bases are TGTGCCAGCAGCTTAGCTCCCAGGGGAAGTGGGGGCGCTTTCTTT.